This T cell receptor (beta chain) appears in the sequencing data of a study of cytomegalovirus exposure and HLA in healthy donors (dated by TCRdb to the late 2010s). At the level of the whole study: In an earlier analysis of several hundred of the donors, about 260 Gb of sequence data and just under 120 million unique TCR beta sequences from about 190 million T cells were reported. The study profiled the T cell repertoires of under 700 subjects by immunosequencing and related them to cytomegalovirus serostatus. Several DR-DQ haplotypes were handled as single units for association and clustering because linkage in the cohort was strong. A separate validation cohort of roughly 130 different subjects was used in addition to the 666-subject first cohort. Of the approximately 400 genotyped donors, approximately 80% fell in the genetic ancestry cluster associated with self-reported Caucasian donors. Among 300 to 500 genotyped donors of the cohort, an average of approximately 220,000 unique TCR beta nucleotide sequences was sequenced per donor, of which 15% to 20% were non-productive. Rather than using new phenotypic data, the later analysis identified candidate immune exposures from TCR beta sequences and from how often those sequences occurred across donors. Class I and class II HLA loci were covered by the typing at four-digit resolution. Genome-wide SNP genotypes for about three fifths of the roughly 670 donors were used in a later genetic analysis, which treated that subset as a discovery cohort. A later analysis re-analyzed previously published TCR beta repertoires from 600 to 850 donors and added high-resolution HLA genotyping to study TCR occurrence patterns. Approximately 310 gigabases of sequencing data and 70 million to 100 million unique TCR sequences were included in an early release covering around 600 HLA-typed donors. The study combined high-throughput TCR immunosequencing, statistical association of individual TCRs with disease status, and machine learning to predict cytomegalovirus infection status. Donor age, sex, ethnicity and CMV serostatus were collected together with the repertoire data. Every discovery cohort repertoire had been produced on one sequencing platform. The study was designed to test whether signatures of past pathogen exposure could be identified by cataloging public T cell receptors. Typing coverage differed by locus: A, B, C, DRB1 and DQB1 were typed in roughly 629-630 donors, DQA1 in 522, DPA1 in approximately 610, and DPB1 in just under 490. An earlier analysis of fewer than 700 of the donors applied high-throughput TCR beta sequencing to assess whether each TCR beta V gene segment acted as functional or pseudogenic. Paper-wide results and their limitations: About 15 rarely observed V segments, including chromosome 9 orphons, were excluded from the earlier analysis of some 590 of the donors because counts were too low. In a later analysis, the rate of TCR association differed among HLA loci, with DRB1 alleles having the most associated TCRs and HLA-C alleles having the fewest. Because HLA typing was missing for some donors at each locus, association tests included only the typed subset. This cohort had only TCR beta chains sequenced, and the lack of alpha or paired-chain data limited which features could be detected. A few of the identified cytomegalovirus-associated TCR beta chains were confirmed in vitro to be specific for cytomegalovirus antigens. A later genetic analysis associated a missense DCLRE1C variant with V-gene and J-gene trimming of TCR beta chains, and an independent cohort replicated the association. Some IMGT-functional V segments, including TRBV6-2 and TRBV6-3, could not be told apart with the 87-base-pair reads, so those segments were excluded. A total of fewer than 200 TCR beta chains were listed by the study as associated with cytomegalovirus. According to the authors, the approach could potentially be generalized to other disease states and immunological phenotypes. Immune exposure information for the cohort was limited to CMV serostatus. Most TCR sequences were observed very rarely across donors, whereas some public TCRs were present in many individuals. Broadly in line with IMGT annotations, most TCR beta V segments showed up in productive rearrangements about 87% or about 30% of the time in an earlier analysis of a few hundred of the donors. A later analysis found that HLA-associated TCR beta chains were more clonally expanded and had lower generation probabilities than equally common non-associated chains. Assigning TCR associations to individual alleles was difficult when HLA alleles, especially DR and DQ, strongly co-occurred. Correlated functional status among segregating V segments might reflect linkage disequilibrium, but an unknown experimental factor could not be ruled out. In a later analysis, most CMV-associated TCR beta chains were found to appear HLA-restricted, with HLA associations seemingly driven largely by CMV exposure. In a later analysis, several top co-occurrence clusters were reported to appear linked to parvovirus B19, influenza, CMV and Epstein-Barr virus. A later genetic analysis reported fewer N-insertions in productive TCRs among donors in an Asian-associated ancestry cluster than the roughly 620-donor mean. Presence/absence analyses assumed roughly uniform sequencing depth across donors, an assumption that may not hold. A cluster of highly shared sequence variants was judged likely to be a technical artifact of the sequencing pipeline. Cytomegalovirus status was reported to be diagnosed by the classifier with high specificity and sensitivity in both the original and validation cohorts. A later analysis associated 15,000 or so TCR beta sequences with specific HLA alleles at a false discovery rate of 0.05. A further reported finding was that TCR beta sequences accurately predicted the HLA-A and HLA-B alleles for most subjects in the first cohort.

Comment on this clone: Its antigen target is currently unknown. Base qualities are not at hand, and no much larger clone is one base apart.

The library was obtained by the immunoSEQ multiplex PCR assay. For the multiplex PCR, a mixture combining 60 forward primers for TCR Vbeta segments and 13 reverse primers for TCR Jbeta segments was used. Amplification of the CDR3 region of rearranged TCR beta genes was performed with a multiplex PCR assay on genomic DNA. Amplified TCR beta libraries were sequenced as 87-base-pair reads on the Illumina HiSeq System. In the authors' own workflow: Across the 500 to 750 repertoires, a later analysis counted approximately 83 million unique TCR beta chains, 9.5 million to 12 million of which were shared by at least two donors. To remove PCR and sequencing errors, raw reads were error-corrected and collapsed into unique sequences using a nearest-neighbor algorithm that merged closely related sequences. Alignment of CDR3 sequences to IMGT reference sequences was used to assign V, D and J gene segments. For a sequence to be retained, a match of at least six nucleotides was required to both a V gene segment and a J gene segment. Rearrangements were called productive when the CDR3 lacked stop codons and stayed in frame with V and J; all others were non-productive. Following IMGT convention, CDR3 was defined as the stretch from the second conserved V-encoded cysteine up to the conserved J-encoded phenylalanine. Sequences without an unambiguous match to a single V gene segment were excluded from the earlier analysis of over 500 of the donors. An earlier analysis of 550 to 650 of the donors classified V segments as functional when productive rearrangements were above 56.7% and as segregating when the standard deviation between donors was above 5%. A statistical classification framework was built for diagnosing cytomegalovirus status from the catalog of TCR beta chain sequences. In a later analysis, TCR nucleotide sequences were compared against IMGT/GENE-DB human TR gene sequences so that V and J genes could be assigned. Using the TCRdist pipeline, a later analysis assigned CDR3 sequences along with most-parsimonious VDJ recombination scenarios. A later analysis defined each TCR beta chain by its CDR3 amino acid sequence plus V-gene family, and excluded reads lacking a unique V-gene family. To address suspected cross-contamination and a sequencing artifact, a later analysis removed around 590 highly shared, low-generation-probability nucleotide sequences. In a later analysis, a clonal expansion index was calculated for each public chain from normalized within-repertoire ranks of inferred template counts. A later analysis computed generation probabilities with a VDJ recombination model fitted to out-of-frame rearrangements, and checked the results against IGoR. A later analysis scored TCR-TCR, TCR-HLA and TCR-CMV co-occurrence with hypergeometric tests, applying a repertoire-size bias correction to TCR pairs. In a later analysis, false discovery rates were estimated by permuting HLA or CMV assignments 20 times. A later analysis grouped co-occurring TCRs with DBSCAN, adding TCRdist sequence similarity when clustering within HLA-allele-positive subsets. Repertoires with fewer than 30,000 or more than 120,000 public chains were left out of co-occurrence clustering, as were five repertoires with anomalous nucleotide sharing. TCRdb stores this immuneACCESS table with in-frame sequences only. Part of the clones is absent; in the studies checked, under half of the shortfall reflects unresolved V genes, and no reason is known for the rest. The D gene and trimming were derived from the DNA, and the V and J assignments and clone size from that table. Present in this sample are 200,000 to 250,000 clones, just over 75% of which were seen just once. The ten largest clonotypes hold less than 3.5% of the sample.

The cohort consisted of some 670 healthy bone marrow donors. Cohort members were all nominally healthy when sampled, although unrecorded immune exposures were likely present. The donor tested CMV seropositive and was one of the 289 seropositive cohort members. Every donor gave a peripheral blood sample, and the peripheral blood mononuclear cells from that sample were used for TCR beta sequencing. Genomic DNA was extracted from the blood cell samples with the Qiagen DNeasy Blood Extraction Kit. From the cysteine up to the phenylalanine, the CDR3 has a length of 16 residues. Just CDR3 DNA is preserved here, 48 bases in frame from base 1. Taken from the germline V gene, the CDR1 and CDR2 loops are SGHTA and FQGNSA. Here V drops 4 bases and J drops 0 bases, and the junction holds 3 bases not matched to any gene.

The chain joins TRBV7-2 to TRBJ2-2; 9 central bases correspond to TRBD1. The specimen was PBMCs. The sequence derives from an older woman in good health and CMV-seropositive. The CDR3 reads as follows: CASSSRQGANTGELFF. The sequence in DNA is TGTGCCAGCAGCTCCCGACAGGGGGCGAACACCGGGGAGCTGTTTTTT.